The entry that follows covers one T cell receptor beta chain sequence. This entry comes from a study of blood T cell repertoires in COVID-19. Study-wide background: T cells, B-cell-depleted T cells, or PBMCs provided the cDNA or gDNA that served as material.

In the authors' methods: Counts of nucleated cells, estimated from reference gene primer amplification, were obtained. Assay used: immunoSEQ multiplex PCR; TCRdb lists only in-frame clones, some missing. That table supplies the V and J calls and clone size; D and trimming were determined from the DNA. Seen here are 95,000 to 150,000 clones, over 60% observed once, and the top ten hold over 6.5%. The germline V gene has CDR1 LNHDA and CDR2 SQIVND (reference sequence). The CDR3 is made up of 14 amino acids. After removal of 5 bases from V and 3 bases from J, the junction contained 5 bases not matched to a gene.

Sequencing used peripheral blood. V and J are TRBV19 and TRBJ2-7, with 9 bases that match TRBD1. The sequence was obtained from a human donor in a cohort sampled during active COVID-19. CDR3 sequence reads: CASSDGTGNYEQYF. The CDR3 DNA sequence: TGTGCCAGTAGTGACGGGACAGGGAACTACGAGCAGTACTTC.